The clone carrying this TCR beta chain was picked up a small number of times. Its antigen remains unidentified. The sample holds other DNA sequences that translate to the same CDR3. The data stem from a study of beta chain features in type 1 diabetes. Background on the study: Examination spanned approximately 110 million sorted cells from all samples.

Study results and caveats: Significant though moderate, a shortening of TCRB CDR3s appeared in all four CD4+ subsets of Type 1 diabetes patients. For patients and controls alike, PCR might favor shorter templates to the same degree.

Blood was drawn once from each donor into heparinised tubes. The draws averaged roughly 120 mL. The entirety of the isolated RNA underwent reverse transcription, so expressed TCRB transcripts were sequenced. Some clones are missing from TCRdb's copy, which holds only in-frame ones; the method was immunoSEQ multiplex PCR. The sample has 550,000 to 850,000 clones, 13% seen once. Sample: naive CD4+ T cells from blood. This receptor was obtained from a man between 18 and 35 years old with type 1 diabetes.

CDR3 loop: CASSVVGDSYEQYF. The CDR3 DNA follows: TGTGCCAGCAGCGTAGTTGGGGACTCCTACGAGCAGTACTTC. This chain uses TRBV9 with TRBJ2-7; D remains unclear. V was trimmed by 0 bases and J by 0 bases, leaving 7 bases between them. The CDR3 runs to 14 residues. Germline CDR1 and CDR2: SGDLS and YYNGEE.